Listed below are T cell receptor beta chains from one sample, sequenced in a study of shared T cell receptors in the human thymus. Profiling relied on immunoSEQ multiplex PCR, and the TCRdb table lists in-frame clones only, not all of them. This sample has some 700,000 clones, with approximately 83% found just once. These data also formed part of another study, on human thymus T cells.

The source material was thymocytes. Receptors were obtained from a girl in the first two years of life with a congenital heart defect. The CDR3 runs from the conserved cysteine through the conserved F or W. Fields, in order: J gene, V gene, clone size, D gene, CDR3 protein, CDR3 DNA. D genes are given only for firm matches. A clone size is listed for some rows: how often the clone was seen (once, few, many), or a class if it is expanded.

j_gene: TRBJ2-3
v_gene: TRBV11-2
abundance: -
d_gene: -
CDR3aa: CASSLVPDTRGPDTQYF
CDR3nt: TGTGCCAGCAGCTTAGTACCGGACACCAGAGGACCAGATACGCAGTATTTT

j_gene: TRBJ1-1
v_gene: TRBV27
abundance: -
d_gene: -
CDR3aa: CASSLSMGSAAFF
CDR3nt: TGTGCCAGCAGTTTATCGATGGGCTCGGCCGCTTTCTTT

j_gene: TRBJ2-6
v_gene: TRBV19
abundance: few
d_gene: -
CDR3aa: CASSPNPTGVPGANVLTF
CDR3nt: TGTGCCAGTAGTCCCAACCCGACAGGCGTGCCCGGGGCCAACGTCCTGACTTTC

j_gene: TRBJ1-1
v_gene: TRBV10-3
abundance: -
d_gene: -
CDR3aa: CAISERGVMTEAFF
CDR3nt: TGTGCCATCAGTGAGCGGGGGGTGATGACTGAAGCTTTCTTT

j_gene: TRBJ1-5
v_gene: TRBV7-8
abundance: -
d_gene: -
CDR3aa: CASSQMVGVDLVHQPQHF
CDR3nt: TGTGCCAGCAGCCAAATGGTAGGGGTAGACCTCGTCCATCAGCCCCAGCATTTT

j_gene: TRBJ2-3
v_gene: TRBV4-1
abundance: -
d_gene: -
CDR3aa: CASRQQTRTDTQYF
CDR3nt: TGCGCCAGCAGACAGCAAACCCGCACAGATACGCAGTATTTT

j_gene: TRBJ2-3
v_gene: TRBV15
abundance: few
d_gene: TRBD2
CDR3aa: CATSRVPRGRADTQYF
CDR3nt: TGTGCCACCAGCAGAGTTCCGCGGGGGAGGGCAGATACGCAGTATTTT

j_gene: TRBJ2-7
v_gene: TRBV4-1
abundance: -
d_gene: TRBD2
CDR3aa: CASSSSSGVGTYEQYF
CDR3nt: TGCGCCAGCAGCTCCTCTAGCGGGGTTGGGACCTACGAGCAGTACTTC

j_gene: TRBJ1-5
v_gene: TRBV5-5
abundance: -
d_gene: -
CDR3aa: CASSLARAGNSNQPQHF
CDR3nt: TGTGCCAGCAGCTTGGCCAGGGCAGGGAATAGCAATCAGCCCCAGCATTTT

j_gene: TRBJ1-2
v_gene: TRBV18
abundance: -
d_gene: -
CDR3aa: CASSQPKKNRPKF
CDR3nt: TGTGCCAGCTCACAACCAAAAAAAAACAGACCTAAATTC

j_gene: TRBJ2-7
v_gene: TRBV5-6
abundance: -
d_gene: TRBD1
CDR3aa: CASSQDRGLREQYF
CDR3nt: TGTGCCAGCAGCCAGGACAGGGGATTGAGAGAGCAGTACTTC

j_gene: TRBJ1-1
v_gene: TRBV5-1
abundance: -
d_gene: -
CDR3aa: CASSLGQPNTEAFF
CDR3nt: TGCGCCAGCAGCTTGGGACAGCCGAACACTGAAGCTTTCTTT

j_gene: TRBJ1-1
v_gene: TRBV11-2
abundance: few
d_gene: -
CDR3aa: CASSLAGSPDMMNTEAFF
CDR3nt: TGTGCCAGCAGCTTAGCTGGCAGCCCTGACATGATGAACACTGAAGCTTTCTTT

j_gene: TRBJ2-2
v_gene: TRBV6-1
abundance: -
d_gene: TRBD2
CDR3aa: CASSEFGTSGATGELFF
CDR3nt: TGTGCCAGCAGTGAATTCGGGACTAGCGGGGCCACCGGGGAGCTGTTTTTT

j_gene: TRBJ1-2
v_gene: TRBV11-2
abundance: -
d_gene: TRBD1
CDR3aa: CASSHQAWTGGRPYGYTF
CDR3nt: TGTGCCAGCAGCCACCAAGCGTGGACAGGGGGGAGGCCATATGGCTACACCTTC

j_gene: TRBJ1-1
v_gene: TRBV27
abundance: -
d_gene: TRBD1
CDR3aa: CASGGQGLHTEAFF
CDR3nt: TGTGCCAGCGGAGGACAGGGATTGCACACTGAAGCTTTCTTT

j_gene: TRBJ2-5
v_gene: TRBV18
abundance: -
d_gene: -
CDR3aa: CASSVKETQYF
CDR3nt: TGTGCCAGCTCAGTCAAAGAGACCCAGTACTTC

j_gene: TRBJ2-3
v_gene: TRBV5-5
abundance: -
d_gene: TRBD1
CDR3aa: CASSLDRGSTDTQYF
CDR3nt: TGTGCCAGCAGCTTGGACAGGGGAAGCACAGATACGCAGTATTTT

j_gene: TRBJ2-3
v_gene: TRBV6-4
abundance: few
d_gene: TRBD2
CDR3aa: CASSVRTSATDTQYF
CDR3nt: TGTGCCAGCAGTGTTCGGACTAGCGCCACAGATACGCAGTATTTT

j_gene: TRBJ1-3
v_gene: TRBV7-6
abundance: -
d_gene: -
CDR3aa: CASSTEHRTLTGNTIYF
CDR3nt: TGTGCCAGCAGCACAGAGCACCGGACATTGACTGGAAACACCATATATTTT

j_gene: TRBJ1-2
v_gene: TRBV6-6
abundance: few
d_gene: TRBD1
CDR3aa: CAAGHRGIRYGYTF
CDR3nt: TGTGCCGCAGGACACAGGGGTATCCGATATGGCTACACCTTC

j_gene: TRBJ1-4
v_gene: TRBV25-1
abundance: few
d_gene: TRBD1
CDR3aa: CASAGTGKEKLFF
CDR3nt: TGTGCCAGCGCTGGGACAGGGAAAGAAAAACTGTTTTTT

j_gene: TRBJ1-2
v_gene: TRBV5-1
abundance: -
d_gene: TRBD1
CDR3aa: CASSGDSSYGYTF
CDR3nt: TGCGCCAGCAGCGGGGACAGCAGCTATGGCTACACCTTC

j_gene: TRBJ1-2
v_gene: TRBV7-2
abundance: few
d_gene: -
CDR3aa: CASTSNAGVTNYGYTF
CDR3nt: TGTGCCAGCACATCGAACGCCGGGGTAACCAACTATGGCTACACCTTC

j_gene: TRBJ1-1
v_gene: TRBV4-2
abundance: few
d_gene: TRBD1
CDR3aa: CASSLPGQGASNTEAFF
CDR3nt: TGTGCCAGCAGCCTGCCGGGACAGGGGGCCTCGAACACTGAAGCTTTCTTT

j_gene: TRBJ2-1
v_gene: TRBV5-1
abundance: -
d_gene: -
CDR3aa: CASSHGQYNEQFF
CDR3nt: TGCGCCAGCAGCCACGGACAGTACAATGAGCAGTTCTTC

j_gene: TRBJ1-1
v_gene: TRBV29-1
abundance: -
d_gene: TRBD1
CDR3aa: CSAERTGGGNTEAFF
CDR3nt: TGCAGCGCTGAACGGACAGGGGGTGGGAACACTGAAGCTTTCTTT

j_gene: TRBJ1-1
v_gene: TRBV14
abundance: -
d_gene: -
CDR3aa: CASSQGASRQGGISIAFF
CDR3nt: TGTGCCAGCAGCCAAGGGGCTAGTAGGCAGGGAGGGATTTCCATAGCTTTCTTT

j_gene: TRBJ1-2
v_gene: TRBV29-1
abundance: -
d_gene: TRBD1
CDR3aa: CSVLGQGRGLYGYTF
CDR3nt: TGCAGCGTCCTGGGACAGGGTCGGGGCCTTTATGGCTACACCTTC

j_gene: TRBJ2-4
v_gene: TRBV30
abundance: -
d_gene: -
CDR3aa: CAWSVNSLTAKNIQYF
CDR3nt: TGTGCCTGGAGTGTAAACAGCCTAACAGCCAAAAACATTCAGTACTTC

j_gene: TRBJ2-7
v_gene: TRBV9
abundance: -
d_gene: -
CDR3aa: CASSDPGTNREFSYEQYF
CDR3nt: TGTGCCAGCAGCGATCCCGGGACTAACAGGGAATTTAGCTACGAGCAGTACTTC

j_gene: TRBJ2-7
v_gene: TRBV4-1
abundance: -
d_gene: -
CDR3aa: CASSSSYSSYEQYF
CDR3nt: TGCGCCAGCAGCTCCTCCTATAGCTCCTACGAGCAGTACTTC

j_gene: TRBJ1-5
v_gene: TRBV4-1
abundance: -
d_gene: -
CDR3aa: CASSQVRGSSSNQPQHF
CDR3nt: TGCGCCAGCAGCCAAGTTAGGGGCAGTAGTAGCAATCAGCCCCAGCATTTT

j_gene: TRBJ1-1
v_gene: TRBV27
abundance: -
d_gene: TRBD1
CDR3aa: CASRPGQPNTEAFF
CDR3nt: TGTGCCAGCAGACCGGGACAGCCTAACACTGAAGCTTTCTTT

j_gene: TRBJ1-1
v_gene: TRBV4-2
abundance: -
d_gene: -
CDR3aa: CASSQEWTGNGGGTEAFF
CDR3nt: TGTGCCAGCAGCCAAGAGTGGACCGGGAATGGCGGCGGCACTGAAGCTTTCTTT

j_gene: TRBJ1-4
v_gene: TRBV5-1
abundance: -
d_gene: -
CDR3aa: CATSSEGNEKLFF
CDR3nt: TGCGCCACCTCATCGGAGGGGAATGAAAAACTGTTTTTT

j_gene: TRBJ1-1
v_gene: TRBV6-5
abundance: -
d_gene: -
CDR3aa: CASSYRGGGQNTEAFF
CDR3nt: TGTGCCAGCAGTTACAGGGGAGGGGGGCAGAACACTGAAGCTTTCTTT

j_gene: TRBJ1-2
v_gene: TRBV6-1
abundance: -
d_gene: TRBD1
CDR3aa: CASSERTGPHYYGYTF
CDR3nt: TGTGCCAGCAGTGAACGGACAGGCCCCCACTACTATGGCTACACCTTC

j_gene: TRBJ1-1
v_gene: TRBV19
abundance: -
d_gene: TRBD1
CDR3aa: CASSIAPTGGNTEAFF
CDR3nt: TGTGCCAGTAGTATAGCCCCGACAGGGGGGAACACTGAAGCTTTCTTT

j_gene: TRBJ1-6
v_gene: TRBV7-2
abundance: -
d_gene: -
CDR3aa: CASSLAYREGSSYNSPLHF
CDR3nt: TGTGCCAGCAGCTTAGCATACAGGGAAGGGAGCTCCTATAATTCACCCCTCCACTTT

j_gene: TRBJ1-1
v_gene: TRBV27
abundance: -
d_gene: -
CDR3aa: CASSPRITGTEAFF
CDR3nt: TGTGCCAGCAGTCCCCGAATCACTGGCACTGAAGCTTTCTTT

j_gene: TRBJ2-1
v_gene: TRBV19
abundance: -
d_gene: -
CDR3aa: CASTDTRTDSYNEQFF
CDR3nt: TGTGCCAGTACTGACACCCGAACCGACTCCTACAATGAGCAGTTCTTC

j_gene: TRBJ2-2
v_gene: TRBV19
abundance: -
d_gene: TRBD1
CDR3aa: CASSPRDRVTGELFF
CDR3nt: TGTGCCAGTAGTCCCAGGGACAGGGTCACCGGGGAGCTGTTTTTT

j_gene: TRBJ1-6
v_gene: TRBV5-1
abundance: -
d_gene: TRBD1
CDR3aa: CASRPNRDSNSPLHF
CDR3nt: TGCGCCAGCAGACCTAACCGGGACAGCAATTCACCCCTCCACTTT

j_gene: TRBJ1-2
v_gene: TRBV5-5
abundance: -
d_gene: -
CDR3aa: CASSFTGPGYTF
CDR3nt: TGTGCCAGCAGCTTTACGGGTCCTGGCTACACCTTC

j_gene: TRBJ2-6
v_gene: TRBV9
abundance: -
d_gene: TRBD2
CDR3aa: CASSPGSGGPGGANVLTF
CDR3nt: TGTGCCAGCAGTCCTGGCAGCGGGGGCCCAGGGGGGGCCAACGTCCTGACTTTC

j_gene: TRBJ1-3
v_gene: TRBV2
abundance: -
d_gene: TRBD1
CDR3aa: CASSEGRGRGGRRGNTIYF
CDR3nt: TGTGCCAGCAGTGAAGGAAGGGGGCGAGGAGGCCGGAGGGGAAACACCATATATTTT

j_gene: TRBJ1-1
v_gene: TRBV18
abundance: -
d_gene: TRBD1
CDR3aa: CASSPATGGKLHAEAFF
CDR3nt: TGTGCCAGCTCACCAGCGACAGGGGGGAAACTACACGCTGAAGCTTTCTTT

j_gene: TRBJ1-1
v_gene: TRBV7-2
abundance: -
d_gene: -
CDR3aa: CASSLTEKVNTEAFF
CDR3nt: TGTGCCAGCAGCTTAACAGAAAAAGTGAACACTGAAGCTTTCTTT

j_gene: TRBJ1-6
v_gene: TRBV7-2
abundance: once
d_gene: TRBD1
CDR3aa: CASSLPPHRGSGEPLHF
CDR3nt: TGTGCCAGCAGCTTACCCCCACACAGGGGTAGTGGGGAACCCCTCCACTTT

j_gene: TRBJ1-4
v_gene: TRBV29-1
abundance: -
d_gene: TRBD1
CDR3aa: CSVGVGNDRGNEKLFF
CDR3nt: TGCAGCGTTGGGGTGGGTAACGACAGGGGAAATGAAAAACTGTTTTTT

j_gene: TRBJ2-1
v_gene: TRBV18
abundance: -
d_gene: -
CDR3aa: CASSPPDKARFIQFF
CDR3nt: TGTGCCAGCTCACCACCGGACAAGGCTAGATTCATCCAGTTCTTC

j_gene: TRBJ1-6
v_gene: TRBV27
abundance: -
d_gene: -
CDR3aa: CASSSPGPLRALHF
CDR3nt: TGTGCCAGCAGTTCCCCAGGGCCGCTTCGGGCCCTCCACTTT

j_gene: TRBJ2-6
v_gene: TRBV27
abundance: -
d_gene: TRBD1
CDR3aa: CASSLSSGTAFSGANVLTF
CDR3nt: TGTGCCAGCAGTTTATCCTCCGGGACAGCATTTTCTGGGGCCAACGTCCTGACTTTC

j_gene: TRBJ1-1
v_gene: TRBV4-2
abundance: -
d_gene: TRBD1
CDR3aa: CASSQVRAQGEAFF
CDR3nt: TGTGCCAGCAGCCAAGTTAGAGCACAGGGGGAAGCTTTCTTT

j_gene: TRBJ1-2
v_gene: TRBV12-5
abundance: -
d_gene: -
CDR3aa: CASGFGTDRWGRSYTF
CDR3nt: TGTGCTAGTGGTTTCGGGACGGATAGATGGGGGAGGAGCTACACCTTC

j_gene: TRBJ1-6
v_gene: TRBV5-4
abundance: -
d_gene: -
CDR3aa: CASSLRDSYNSPLHF
CDR3nt: TGTGCCAGCAGCTTAAGGGACTCCTATAATTCCCCCCTCCACTTT

j_gene: TRBJ1-1
v_gene: TRBV5-4
abundance: -
d_gene: -
CDR3aa: CASSLKGEGWAFF
CDR3nt: TGTGCCAGCAGCTTGAAGGGAGAAGGCTGGGCTTTCTTT

j_gene: TRBJ2-7
v_gene: TRBV5-8
abundance: -
d_gene: -
CDR3aa: CASSHSTSYEQYF
CDR3nt: TGTGCCAGCAGCCACAGTACGAGCTACGAGCAGTACTTC